The following is a TCR beta chain sequence with its context. This clonotype was seen a few times. Its antigen is unknown. Nothing much larger sits one base from this clone, and base qualities are not available. CDR1 and CDR2, looked up from the germline V gene, are MDHEN and SYDVKM. At the junction V is shortened by 6 bases and J by 4 bases; bases outside the gene matches: 19. From the cysteine through the phenylalanine, the CDR3 covers 18 amino acids. The CDR3 DNA has 54 bases and is translated from base 1. This sample is drawn from a study of T cells in Graves' hyperthyroidism and ophthalmopathy (dated by TCRdb to the late 2010s). For the wider study: Peripheral blood samples were taken at the time of initial diagnosis, prior to any treatment. TCR Vbeta CDR3 sequencing of fewer than 150 peripheral blood samples (roughly 41 ophthalmopathy, about 80 hyperthyroidism and around 17 progressor patients) is reported in the paper. TCR V-J signatures able to tell the groups apart were searched for in a discovery cohort of 90 to 100 patients, of whom 43 had Graves' ophthalmopathy and about 60 had stable Graves' hyperthyroidism. An independent validation cohort of about 20 hyperthyroidism patients and 17 patients who later progressed to ophthalmopathy tested prospective prediction of ophthalmopathy. The approximately 95 discovery patients were divided at random into training and test sets in a 7:3 ratio. The study also compared thyroid tissue and blood T-cell repertoires from over 5 Graves' hyperthyroidism patients. After blood sampling, hyperthyroidism patients were treated with methimazole at a starting dose of 30 mg daily, and ophthalmopathy patients were treated with high-dose intravenous methylprednisolone. Beyond this particular receptor, the publication reports: Ophthalmopathy was separated from stable hyperthyroidism by a 13 V-J signature model, with over 85% sensitivity and just over 81% specificity obtained in cross-validation and 80%/75% obtained in testing. Sample size was not statistically predetermined, and blinding of investigators to group allocation was not performed. Most expanded thyroid clonotypes (frequency above 0.001) were also detected in blood, a finding suggesting that blood repertoires may reflect thyroid immune responses. In validation, progression to ophthalmopathy was predicted by the model with 65% to 71% sensitivity and under 85% specificity, a median of about 6 months before onset.

Stable Graves' hyperthyroidism was defined as the absence of progression to ophthalmopathy over 18 months of follow-up. The hyperthyroidism patients were between 18 and 65 years old and newly diagnosed, with a disease duration of less than 2 months. Any patient with an uncontrolled infection, another autoimmune disease, pregnancy or lactation was excluded. Diagnoses were established on the basis of clinical symptoms, serum thyroxine and TRAb, thyroid ultrasound, and orbital computed tomography. PBMCs were separated from roughly 10 ml of fresh peripheral blood using Ficoll-Paque density gradient centrifugation. Total RNA was extracted with Trizol reagent, and quality was checked on an Agilent 2100 Bioanalyzer. TCR beta CDR3 regions were amplified from RNA transcripts. The first round of RT-PCR for the TCR CDR3 was performed with the HTBI primer set and the Qiagen OneStep RT-PCR kit. The libraries were constructed in a second round of multiplex PCR and then size-selected and purified. Paired-end sequencing of the libraries was performed with 100 bp reads on an Illumina HiSeq2000. Turning to the authors' computational methods: Raw data were processed with SOAPnuke, discarding reads with adapters, uncalled bases, mean Phred below 15, or no exact constant-primer or identifier match. COPE v1.2.5 was used to merge the high-quality paired reads, and each unique nucleotide sequence was defined as a clonotype. MiTCR v1.1 was used to align the clonotypes against IMGT TRBV, TRBD and TRBJ reference segments. The analysis was restricted to V-J combinations with a frequency above 0.0001, which together covered over 99% of the repertoires. A TCS score was defined as the ratio of F50 (clonal expansion) to E x V (chaos), with BLOSUM62-based TCRdist applied between CDR3 peptides within each V-J. Welch's t-statistics and random forest reduced roughly 530 V-J features to roughly 13, which were used in a naive Bayes classifier (R e1071). TCRdb applied fastp at Q25 and MiXCR to the public reads, then kept only in-frame beta chains. All rows with the same CDR3 protein become a single entry with the most common DNA and genes. These V and J calls originate from TCRdb's pipeline instead of the authors' own analysis. A total of some 760,000 distinct CDR3 sequences appear in this sample, less than 15% of them only once. Clones ranked in the top ten supply roughly 10% of the sample.

The chain uses TRBV28 and TRBJ2-7; TRBD2 agrees with 9 junctional bases. Source material: blood. This clonotype was obtained from a woman aged 18-35 years with Graves' hyperthyroidism. The DNA sequence is given as TGTGCCAGCAGCGACAGGGTTGGGTTGCTAGCGGGATCGTACGAGCAGTACTTC. It encodes CASSDRVGLLAGSYEQYF.